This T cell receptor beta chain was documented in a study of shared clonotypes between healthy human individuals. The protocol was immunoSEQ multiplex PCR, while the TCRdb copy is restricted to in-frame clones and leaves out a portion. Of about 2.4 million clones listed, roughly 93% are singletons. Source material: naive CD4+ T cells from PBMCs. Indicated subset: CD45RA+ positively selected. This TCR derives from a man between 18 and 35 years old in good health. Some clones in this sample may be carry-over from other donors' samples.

The CDR3 is CSVDQVDTGELFF. The CDR3 DNA sequence: TGCAGCGTTGACCAGGTCGACACCGGGGAGCTGTTTTTT. This sequence joins TRBV29-1 and TRBJ2-2; D is ambiguous. V was shortened by 3 bases and J by 3 bases, with 8 bases between the two germline ends. This CDR3 has 13 amino acids. Looked up from germline, CDR1 is SQVTM and CDR2 is ANQGSEA.